Listed below are T cell receptor beta chains from one sample, sequenced in a study of T cell responses to AZD1222 COVID-19 vaccine. Measured with immunoSEQ multiplex PCR; TCRdb has only the in-frame clones, and not every one. Of 130,000 to 150,000 clones detected, approximately 93% appear once; the ten largest clones hold less than 15%. Sequencing was performed on peripheral blood, taken after recovery from COVID-19. Every receptor here comes from an adult who had recovered from COVID-19. Each CDR3 is given with its conserved first and last residue. Fields, in order: V gene, D gene, clone size, J gene, CDR3 protein, CDR3 DNA. D genes are given only for firm matches. Size tells how often a clone was seen (once, few, many) or the class of an expanded clone, and some rows leave it out.

>TRBV3-1/TRBV3-2|-|-|TRBJ2-5
CASSHFSEWANTETQYF
TGTGCCAGCAGCCACTTTAGTGAGTGGGCGAATACAGAGACCCAGTACTTC
>TRBV27|-|-|TRBJ2-1
CASSSSGRYSYNEQFF
TGTGCCAGCAGTTCCTCCGGGAGATATTCCTACAATGAGCAGTTCTTC
>TRBV28|TRBD1|-|TRBJ2-2
CASSLNRQGPTGELFF
TGTGCCAGCAGTTTAAACAGACAGGGACCTACCGGGGAGCTGTTTTTT
>TRBV11-2|TRBD1|-|TRBJ2-5
CASSLDDRARVVETQYF
TGTGCCAGCAGCTTAGATGACAGGGCCAGGGTTGTGGAGACCCAGTACTTC
>TRBV4-1|TRBD1|once|TRBJ2-5
CASSQPRTGAETQYF
TGCGCCAGCAGCCAGCCCCGGACAGGGGCCGAGACCCAGTACTTC
>TRBV5-1|-|-|TRBJ1-4
CASSLSRGDEKLFF
TGCGCCAGCAGCTTGAGCAGGGGCGATGAAAAACTGTTTTTT
>TRBV5-5|TRBD1|-|TRBJ1-1
CASSLVRDRGLGTEAFF
TGTGCCAGCAGCTTGGTAAGGGACAGGGGGCTTGGCACTGAAGCTTTCTTT
>TRBV27|-|few|TRBJ1-6
CASSPQAWIRNSPLHF
TGTGCCAGCAGCCCCCAGGCTTGGATCAGAAATTCACCCCTCCACTTT
>TRBV28|-|-|TRBJ2-1
CASSLTSYTHNEQFF
TGTGCCAGCAGTTTGACTAGTTATACTCACAATGAGCAGTTCTTC
>TRBV6-1|TRBD2|-|TRBJ2-1
CASSGPSGSSYNEQFF
TGTGCCAGCAGTGGTCCGAGCGGGAGCTCCTACAATGAGCAGTTCTTC
>TRBV7-9|-|-|TRBJ2-6
CASSSGQFTGANVLTF
TGTGCCAGCAGCTCCGGACAGTTTACTGGGGCCAACGTCCTGACTTTC
>TRBV6-5|-|-|TRBJ2-7
CASRSGTATYEQYF
TGTGCCAGCAGGAGCGGAACTGCGACCTACGAGCAGTACTTC
>TRBV30|-|-|TRBJ1-6
CAWSGPGDSPLHF
TGTGCCTGGAGTGGTCCGGGGGACTCACCCCTCCACTTT
>TRBV21-1|-|few|TRBJ1-1
CASSNINGFEAFF
TGTGCCAGCAGCAACATCAACGGGTTCGAAGCTTTCTTT
>TRBV4-2|-|-|TRBJ1-1
CASSQDAQLIRNTEAFF
TGTGCCAGCAGCCAAGACGCCCAATTGATTAGGAACACTGAAGCTTTCTTT
>TRBV19|-|-|TRBJ2-7
CASSITVTSYEQYF
TGTGCCAGTAGTATTACGGTTACCTCCTACGAGCAGTACTTC
>TRBV28|-|-|TRBJ1-5
CASSPASGKGNQPQHF
TGTGCCAGCAGTCCAGCGAGTGGGAAGGGCAATCAGCCCCAGCATTTT
>TRBV30|-|-|TRBJ1-5
CAWSVVGRNNQPQHF
TGTGCCTGGAGTGTAGTCGGCAGAAACAATCAGCCCCAGCATTTT
>TRBV24-1|-|-|TRBJ2-1
CATSDRVRSYNEQFF
TGTGCCACCAGTGACCGCGTCCGCTCCTACAATGAGCAGTTCTTC
>TRBV6-1|TRBD2|-|TRBJ2-7
CASSDLAGGSYEQYF
TGTGCCAGCAGTGACCTAGCGGGAGGCTCCTACGAGCAGTACTTC
>TRBV4-1|-|-|TRBJ2-5
CASSQVDPQETQYF
TGCGCCAGCAGCCAAGTCGACCCCCAAGAGACCCAGTACTTC
>TRBV9|-|-|TRBJ1-4
CASSVGGTGRMHEKLFF
TGTGCCAGCAGCGTAGGGGGGACGGGGAGAATGCATGAAAAACTGTTTTTT
>TRBV12-3/TRBV12-4|-|-|TRBJ1-5
CASSPVANQPQHF
TGTGCCAGCAGCCCAGTGGCCAATCAGCCCCAGCATTTT
>TRBV7-9|TRBD1|-|TRBJ2-7
CASSPGQEYEQYF
TGTGCCAGCAGCCCGGGACAGGAATACGAGCAGTACTTC
>TRBV19|-|-|TRBJ1-6
CASSIRGPGDSPLHF
TGTGCCAGTAGTATACGTGGGCCAGGGGATTCACCCCTCCACTTT